This TCR beta chain was captured by sequencing in a study of shared clonotypes between healthy human individuals. Study information: Per-donor plates numbered three CD4 naive, three CD4 memory, two CD8 naive and one CD8 memory.

V dropped 3 bases and J dropped 13 bases, with 13 bases sitting between them. The CDR3 is made up of 12 amino acids. CDR1 MDHEN and CDR2 SYDVKM come from the germline V gene. Using immunoSEQ multiplex PCR, the repertoire was profiled, and TCRdb retains in-frame clones only, with some absent. The table lists about 180,000 clones, roughly 91% of them singletons, with about 0.067% in the top ten. This receptor was taken from a woman younger than 45 in good health. The sequenced material came from naive CD4+ T cells sorted from blood. Subset denoted: CD45RA+ positively selected. The gene calls are TRBV28 and TRBJ2-1; D remains ambiguous. The CDR3 DNA follows: TGTGCCAGCAGTTTGTGGTGGTACCTACAGTTCTTC. This translates into CASSLWWYLQFF.